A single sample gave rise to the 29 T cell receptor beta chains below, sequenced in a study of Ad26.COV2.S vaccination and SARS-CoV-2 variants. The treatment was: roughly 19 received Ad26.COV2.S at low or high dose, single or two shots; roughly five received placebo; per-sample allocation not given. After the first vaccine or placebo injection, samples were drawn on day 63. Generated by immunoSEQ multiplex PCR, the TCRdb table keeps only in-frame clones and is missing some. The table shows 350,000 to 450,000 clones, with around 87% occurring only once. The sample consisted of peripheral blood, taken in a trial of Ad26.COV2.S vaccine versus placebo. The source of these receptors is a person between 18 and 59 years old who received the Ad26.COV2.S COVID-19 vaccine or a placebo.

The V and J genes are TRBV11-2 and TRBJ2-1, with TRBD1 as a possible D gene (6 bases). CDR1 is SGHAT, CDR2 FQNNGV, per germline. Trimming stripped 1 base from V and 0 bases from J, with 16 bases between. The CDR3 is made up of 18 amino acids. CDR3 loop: CASSLVGRGYSSYNEQFF. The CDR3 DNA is TGTGCCAGCAGCTTAGTGGGAAGGGGGTATAGCTCCTACAATGAGCAGTTCTTC.

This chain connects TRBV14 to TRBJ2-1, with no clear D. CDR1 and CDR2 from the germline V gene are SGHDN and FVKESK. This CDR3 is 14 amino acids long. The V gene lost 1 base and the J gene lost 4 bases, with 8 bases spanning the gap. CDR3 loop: CASSQALAYNEQFF. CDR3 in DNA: TGTGCCAGCAGCCAAGCCCTCGCATACAATGAGCAGTTCTTC. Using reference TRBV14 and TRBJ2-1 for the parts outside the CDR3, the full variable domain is EAGVTQFPSHSVIEKGQTVTLRCDPISGHDNLYWYRRVMGKEIKFLLHFVKESKQDESGMPNNRFLAERTGGTYSTLKVQPAELEDSGVYFCASSQALAYNEQFFGPGTRLTVL.

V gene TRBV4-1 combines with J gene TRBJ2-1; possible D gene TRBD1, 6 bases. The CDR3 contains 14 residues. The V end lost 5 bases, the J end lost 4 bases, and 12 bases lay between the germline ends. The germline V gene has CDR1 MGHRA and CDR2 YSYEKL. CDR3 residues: CASSSVGAYNEQFF. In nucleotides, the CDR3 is TGCGCCAGCAGCTCGGTGGGGGCTTACAATGAGCAGTTCTTC.

CDR3 coding DNA: TGTGCCAGCAGGGAGACACTTACTTATGGCTACACCTTC. This sequence encodes CASRETLTYGYTF. The rearrangement uses TRBV6-5 and TRBJ1-2, with D uncertain. The germline gives CDR1 MNHEY, CDR2 SVGAGI. V was trimmed by 6 bases and J by 5 bases, leaving 13 bases between them. This CDR3 has 13 residues.

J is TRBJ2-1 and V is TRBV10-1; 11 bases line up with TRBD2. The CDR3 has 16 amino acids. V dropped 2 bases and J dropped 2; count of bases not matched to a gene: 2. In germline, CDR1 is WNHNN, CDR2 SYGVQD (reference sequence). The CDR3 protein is CASSETSGGPYNEQFF. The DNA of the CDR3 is TGCGCCAGCAGTGAGACTAGCGGGGGCCCCTACAATGAGCAGTTCTTC.

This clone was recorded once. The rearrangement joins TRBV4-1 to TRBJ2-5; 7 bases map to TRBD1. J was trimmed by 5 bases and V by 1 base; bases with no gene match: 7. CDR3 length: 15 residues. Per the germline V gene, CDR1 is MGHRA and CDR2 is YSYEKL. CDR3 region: CASSQGTGVRETQYF. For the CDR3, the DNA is TGCGCCAGCAGCCAAGGCACAGGGGTAAGGGAGACCCAGTACTTC.

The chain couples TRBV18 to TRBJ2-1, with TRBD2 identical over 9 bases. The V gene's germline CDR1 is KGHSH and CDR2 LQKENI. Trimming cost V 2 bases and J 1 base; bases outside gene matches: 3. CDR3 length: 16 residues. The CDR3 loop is CASSPNLAGSYNEQFF. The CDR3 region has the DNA TGTGCCAGCTCACCAAACCTAGCGGGGTCCTACAATGAGCAGTTCTTC.

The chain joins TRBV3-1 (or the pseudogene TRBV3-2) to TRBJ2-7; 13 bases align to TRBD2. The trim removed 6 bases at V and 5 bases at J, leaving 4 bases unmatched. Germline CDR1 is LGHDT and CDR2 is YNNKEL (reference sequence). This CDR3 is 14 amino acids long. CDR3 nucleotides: TGTGCCAGCAGTCAGGGACTAGCGGGGAACGAGCAGTACTTC. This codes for CASSQGLAGNEQYF.

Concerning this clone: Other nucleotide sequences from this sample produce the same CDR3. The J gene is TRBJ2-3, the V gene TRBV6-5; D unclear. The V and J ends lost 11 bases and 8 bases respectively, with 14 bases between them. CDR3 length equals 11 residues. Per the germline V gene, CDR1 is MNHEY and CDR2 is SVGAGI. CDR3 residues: CASTLGGTQYF. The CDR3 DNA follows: TGTGCCTCGACCCTGGGTGGTACGCAGTATTTT.

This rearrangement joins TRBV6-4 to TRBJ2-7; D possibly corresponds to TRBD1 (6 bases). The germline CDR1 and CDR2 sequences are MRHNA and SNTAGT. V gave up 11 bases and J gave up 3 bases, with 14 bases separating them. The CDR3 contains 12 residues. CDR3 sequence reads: CAVSPGHYEQYF. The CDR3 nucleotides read TGTGCCGTTTCCCCGGGACACTACGAGCAGTACTTC.

CDR3 nucleotide sequence: TGCGCCAGCAGCTTGGCCAGTAACCTCCGAGGCTACACCTTC. Translated, it gives CASSLASNLRGYTF. The V call is TRBV5-1, the J call TRBJ1-2; unclear D gene. V was pared by 0 bases and J by 8 bases, with 14 bases between. The CDR3 has 14 amino acids. Germline V gene sequence: CDR1 SGHRS, CDR2 YFSETQ.

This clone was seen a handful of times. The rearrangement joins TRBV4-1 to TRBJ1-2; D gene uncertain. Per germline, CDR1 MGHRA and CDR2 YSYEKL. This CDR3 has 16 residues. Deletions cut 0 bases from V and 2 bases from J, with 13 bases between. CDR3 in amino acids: CASSQERVEPNYGYTF. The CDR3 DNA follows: TGCGCCAGCAGCCAAGAAAGGGTGGAGCCCAACTATGGCTACACCTTC.

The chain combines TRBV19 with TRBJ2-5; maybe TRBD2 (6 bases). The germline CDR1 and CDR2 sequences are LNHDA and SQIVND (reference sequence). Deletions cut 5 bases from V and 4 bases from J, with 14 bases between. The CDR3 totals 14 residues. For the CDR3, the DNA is TGTGCCAGTAGTTCATTTAGCGGTTCAGAGACCCAGTACTTC. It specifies CASSSFSGSETQYF.

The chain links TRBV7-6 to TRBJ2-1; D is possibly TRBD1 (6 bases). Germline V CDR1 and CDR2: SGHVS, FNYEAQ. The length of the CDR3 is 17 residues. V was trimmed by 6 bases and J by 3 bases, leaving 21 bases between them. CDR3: CASSRTGSPLSYNEQFF. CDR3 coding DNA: TGTGCCAGCAGTCGAACAGGGAGCCCGCTAAGCTACAATGAGCAGTTCTTC.

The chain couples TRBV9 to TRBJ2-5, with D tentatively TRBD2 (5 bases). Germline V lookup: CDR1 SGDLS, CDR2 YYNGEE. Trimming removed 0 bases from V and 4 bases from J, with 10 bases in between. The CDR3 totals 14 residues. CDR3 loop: CASSVGELVETQYF. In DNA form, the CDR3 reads TGTGCCAGCAGCGTAGGAGAACTAGTAGAGACCCAGTACTTC.

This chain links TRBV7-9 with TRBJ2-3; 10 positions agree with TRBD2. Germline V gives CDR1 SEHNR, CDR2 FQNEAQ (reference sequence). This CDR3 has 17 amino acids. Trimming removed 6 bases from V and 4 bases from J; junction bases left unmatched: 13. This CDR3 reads CASSPREVAGGSDTQYF. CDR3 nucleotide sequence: TGTGCCAGCAGTCCCCGAGAGGTAGCGGGGGGATCAGATACGCAGTATTTT.

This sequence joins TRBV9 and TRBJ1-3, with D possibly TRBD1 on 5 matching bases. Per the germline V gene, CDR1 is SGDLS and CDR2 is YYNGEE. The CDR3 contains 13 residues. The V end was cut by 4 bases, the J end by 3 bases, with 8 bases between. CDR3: CASSSGGGNTIYF. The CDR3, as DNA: TGTGCCAGCAGCTCGGGGGGTGGAAACACCATATATTTT.

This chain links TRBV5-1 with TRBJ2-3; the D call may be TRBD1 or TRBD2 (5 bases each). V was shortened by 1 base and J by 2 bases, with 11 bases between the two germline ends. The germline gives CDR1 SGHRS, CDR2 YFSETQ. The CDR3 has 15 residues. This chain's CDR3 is CASSLRDQHTDTQYF. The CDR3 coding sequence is TGCGCCAGCAGCTTGAGGGACCAACACACAGATACGCAGTATTTT.

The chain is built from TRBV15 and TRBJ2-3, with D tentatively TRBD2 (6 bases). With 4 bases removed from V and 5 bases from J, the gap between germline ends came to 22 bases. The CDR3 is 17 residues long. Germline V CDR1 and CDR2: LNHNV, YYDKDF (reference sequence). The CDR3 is CATSMPPGLNYGDTQYF. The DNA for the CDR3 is TGTGCCACCAGCATGCCTCCGGGACTTAATTATGGAGATACGCAGTATTTT.

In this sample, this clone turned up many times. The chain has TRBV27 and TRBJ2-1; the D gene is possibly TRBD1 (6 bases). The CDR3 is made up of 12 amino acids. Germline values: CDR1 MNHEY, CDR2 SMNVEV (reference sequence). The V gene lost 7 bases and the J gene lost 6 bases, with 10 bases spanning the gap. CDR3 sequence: CASNSGANEQFF. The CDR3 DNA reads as TGTGCCAGCAACTCAGGGGCCAATGAGCAGTTCTTC.

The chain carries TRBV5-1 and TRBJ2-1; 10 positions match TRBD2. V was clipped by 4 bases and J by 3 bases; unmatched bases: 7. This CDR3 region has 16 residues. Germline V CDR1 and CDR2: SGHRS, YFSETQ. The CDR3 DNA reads TGCGCCAGCAGCCAGGGACTAGCGACAATCTACAATGAGCAGTTCTTC. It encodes CASSQGLATIYNEQFF.

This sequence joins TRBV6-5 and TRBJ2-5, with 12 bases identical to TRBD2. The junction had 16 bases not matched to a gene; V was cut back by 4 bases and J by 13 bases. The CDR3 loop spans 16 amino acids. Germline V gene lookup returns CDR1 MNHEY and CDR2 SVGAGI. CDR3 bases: TGTGCCAGCAGTTCCACACCGACTAGCGGGGGCCTAGCAGGGTACTTC. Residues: CASSSTPTSGGLAGYF.

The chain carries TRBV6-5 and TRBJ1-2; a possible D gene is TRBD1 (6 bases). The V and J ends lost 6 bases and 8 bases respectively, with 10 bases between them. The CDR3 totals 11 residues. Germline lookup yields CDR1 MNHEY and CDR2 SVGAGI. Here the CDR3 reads CASSRGQGYTF. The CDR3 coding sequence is TGTGCCAGCAGCCGAGGACAGGGCTACACCTTC.

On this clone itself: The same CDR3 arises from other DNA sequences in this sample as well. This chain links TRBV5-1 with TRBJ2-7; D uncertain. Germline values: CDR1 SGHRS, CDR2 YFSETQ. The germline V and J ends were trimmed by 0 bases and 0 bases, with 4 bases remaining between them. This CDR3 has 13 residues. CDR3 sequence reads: CASSLGSSYEQYF. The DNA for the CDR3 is TGCGCCAGCAGCTTGGGTTCCTCCTACGAGCAGTACTTC. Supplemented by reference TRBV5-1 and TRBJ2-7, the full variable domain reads KAGVTQTPRYLIKTRGQQVTLSCSPISGHRSVSWYQQTPGQGLQFLFEYFSETQRNKGNFPGRFSGRQFSNSRSEMNVSTLELGDSALYLCASSLGSSYEQYFGPGTRLTVT.

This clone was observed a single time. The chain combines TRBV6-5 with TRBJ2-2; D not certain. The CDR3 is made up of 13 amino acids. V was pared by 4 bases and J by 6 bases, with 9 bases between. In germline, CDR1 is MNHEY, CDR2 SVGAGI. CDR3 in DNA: TGTGCCAGCAGTTTCTTGGGGTCCGGGGAGCTGTTTTTT. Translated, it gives CASSFLGSGELFF.

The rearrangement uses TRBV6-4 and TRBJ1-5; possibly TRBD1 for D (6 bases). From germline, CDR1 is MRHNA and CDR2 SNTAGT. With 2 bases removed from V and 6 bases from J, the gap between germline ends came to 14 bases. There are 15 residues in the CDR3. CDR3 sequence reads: CASSDRGGFIQPQHF. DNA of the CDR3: TGTGCCAGCAGTGACAGGGGGGGTTTCATTCAGCCCCAGCATTTT.

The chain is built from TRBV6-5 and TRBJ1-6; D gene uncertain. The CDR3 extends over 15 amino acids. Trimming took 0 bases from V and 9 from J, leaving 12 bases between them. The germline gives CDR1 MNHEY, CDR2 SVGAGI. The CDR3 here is CASSYSLRGSSPLHF. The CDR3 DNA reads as TGTGCCAGCAGTTACTCGCTCCGCGGGAGTTCACCCCTCCACTTT.

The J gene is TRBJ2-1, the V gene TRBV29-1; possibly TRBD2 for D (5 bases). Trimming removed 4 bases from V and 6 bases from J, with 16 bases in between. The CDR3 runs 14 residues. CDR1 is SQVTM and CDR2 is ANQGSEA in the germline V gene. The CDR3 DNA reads TGCAGCGTTGCTACGGTACTAGGGAGCAATGAGCAGTTCTTC. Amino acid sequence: CSVATVLGSNEQFF.

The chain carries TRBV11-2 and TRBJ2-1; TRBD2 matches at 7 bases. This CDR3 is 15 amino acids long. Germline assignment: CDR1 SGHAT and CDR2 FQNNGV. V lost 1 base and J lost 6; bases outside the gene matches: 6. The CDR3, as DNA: TGTGCCAGCAGCTTAGTAGGACCGGGAGGCAATGAGCAGTTCTTC. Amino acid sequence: CASSLVGPGGNEQFF.